The 12 T cell receptor beta chains presented below share a single source sample, sequenced in a study of blood T cell repertoires in COVID-19. Generated by immunoSEQ multiplex PCR, the TCRdb table keeps only in-frame clones and is missing some. This sample has around 110,000 clones, with roughly 90% found just once. Sequenced input: peripheral blood. The origin of the receptors is a man between 35 and 55 years old with acute or convalescent COVID-19.

The rearrangement joins TRBV4-3 to TRBJ2-7, with a weak D call TRBD2 (6 bases). Between the trimmed V and J ends, which lost 0 bases and 0 bases, there was a span of 15 bases. Germline CDR1 is LGHNA and CDR2 is YSLEER. CDR3 length equals 17 residues. CDR3 DNA sequence: TGCGCCAGCAGCCAAGACTGGGGGGTTACGGCCTCCTACGAGCAGTACTTC. Amino acids: CASSQDWGVTASYEQYF.

The rearrangement uses TRBV9 and TRBJ2-7, with 10 bases fitting TRBD2. After removal of 4 bases from V and 0 bases from J, the junction contained 4 bases not matched to a gene. The germline CDR1 and CDR2 sequences are SGDLS and YYNGEE. The CDR3 extends over 15 amino acids. The CDR3 region has the DNA TGTGCCAGCAGCCCAGGGACTAGCGACTCCTACGAGCAGTACTTC. Protein: CASSPGTSDSYEQYF.

The chain carries TRBV18 and TRBJ2-3; D is possibly TRBD1 (6 bases). The V end was cut by 2 bases, the J end by 3 bases, with 9 bases between. Germline V CDR1 and CDR2: KGHSH, LQKENI. The CDR3 has 14 residues. The CDR3 coding sequence is TGTGCCAGCTCACCAGGGCAGGGGACAGATACGCAGTATTTT. This translates into CASSPGQGTDTQYF.

The V and J genes are TRBV3-1 (or the pseudogene TRBV3-2) and TRBJ1-2; 9 bases line up with TRBD1. The CDR3 loop spans 13 amino acids. Germline trimming cut 0 bases from V and 14 bases from J; bases unmatched to any gene: 7. Per the germline V gene, CDR1 is LGHDT and CDR2 is YNNKEL (reference sequence). This CDR3 reads CASSQDLPGQGTF. CDR3 DNA sequence: TGTGCCAGCAGCCAAGATCTGCCGGGACAGGGAACCTTC.

The J gene is TRBJ2-2, the V gene TRBV2, with TRBD1 identical over 7 bases. In germline, CDR1 is SNHLY, CDR2 FYNNEI. This CDR3 contains 17 residues. V shed 7 bases, J shed 1 base, and the junction held 12 bases outside the gene matches. The CDR3 DNA follows: TGTGCCAGCACCGAGCGCCCGACAGGGATGAACACCGGGGAGCTGTTTTTT. Its translation is CASTERPTGMNTGELFF. The entire variable domain, with the rest obtained from reference TRBV2 and TRBJ2-2, is as follows: EPEVTQTPSHQVTQMGQEVILRCVPISNHLYFYWYRQILGQKVEFLVSFYNNEISEKSEIFDDQFSVERPDGSNFTLKIRSTKLEDSAMYFCASTERPTGMNTGELFFGEGSRLTVL.

This chain connects TRBV7-3 to TRBJ2-5; maybe TRBD1 (5 bases). The V end was cut by 1 base, the J end by 2 bases, with 5 bases between. The CDR3 totals 13 residues. Germline assignment: CDR1 SGHTA and CDR2 FQGTGA. The CDR3 DNA sequence: TGTGCCAGCAGCTTAAGACAGCAAGAGACCCAGTACTTC. The encoded protein is CASSLRQQETQYF.

This clone was observed a few times. The rearrangement links TRBV14 to TRBJ1-5; D gene uncertain. V was shortened by 4 bases and J by 5 bases, with 6 bases between the two germline ends. The V gene's germline CDR1 is SGHDN and CDR2 FVKESK. The CDR3 length is 12 residues. CDR3 bases: TGTGCCAGCAGCCTACGGGATCAGCCCCAGCATTTT. This translates into CASSLRDQPQHF.

The chain is built from TRBV18 and TRBJ2-7; a possible D gene is TRBD1 (6 bases). V was pared by 3 bases and J by 5 bases, with 11 bases between. CDR1 KGHSH and CDR2 LQKENI come from the germline V gene. The CDR3 is 13 residues long. Here the CDR3 DNA reads TGTGCCAGCTCACCTACAACAGGGAACGAGCAGTACTTC. This codes for CASSPTTGNEQYF.

The genes are TRBV6-1 and TRBJ1-5, with a weak D call TRBD1 (6 bases). Per the germline V gene, CDR1 is MNHNS and CDR2 is SASEGT. The CDR3 loop spans 17 amino acids. V was shortened by 0 bases and J by 9 bases, with 21 bases between the two germline ends. As DNA, the CDR3 is TGTGCCAGCAGTGAAGCGCTAGGTCCTCTTCCGACAGGGCCCCAGCATTTT. This translates into CASSEALGPLPTGPQHF.

V is TRBV30 and J is TRBJ1-3; 8 positions agree with TRBD1. The germline CDR1 and CDR2 sequences are GTSNPN and SVGIG (reference sequence). CDR3 length: 14 amino acids. Losses at the gene ends were 1 base for V and 8 bases for J; bases not matched to a gene: 7. The CDR3 region is CAWSARQGLDTIYF. The CDR3 DNA reads as TGTGCCTGGAGTGCCCGACAGGGGCTGGACACCATATATTTT.

V is TRBV5-4 and J is TRBJ1-3; no clear D gene. V was clipped by 3 bases and J by 0 bases, with 10 bases between them. This CDR3 contains 15 residues. Per germline, CDR1 SGHNT and CDR2 YYREEE (reference sequence). The CDR3 DNA sequence: TGTGCCAGCAGCTCAGACCGGAGCTCTGGAAACACCATATATTTT. Translating it yields CASSSDRSSGNTIYF.

This sequence joins TRBV18 and TRBJ1-1; D gene unclear. V gave up 6 bases and J gave up 0 bases, with 8 bases separating them. The CDR3 runs 13 residues. Per germline, CDR1 KGHSH and CDR2 LQKENI. The DNA of the CDR3 is TGTGCCAGCTCCCCATCCATGAACACTGAAGCTTTCTTT. Encoded protein: CASSPSMNTEAFF.